The clone carrying this TCR beta chain occurred once. Roughly 27,000 T cell genomes, or 250 to 300 ng DNA, went into replicate PCRs of unsorted PBMC. TCRdb keeps only in-frame clones here, not all; method: immunoSEQ multiplex PCR. The sample shows about 480,000 clones, nearly 80% of them seen only once. The record originates from a study of shared clonotypes between healthy human individuals. This CDR3 spans 17 amino acids. CDR1 is SGHRS, CDR2 YFSETQ, per germline. With V trimmed by 4 bases and J by 1 base, 11 bases remained unmatched. Source material: PBMCs. The J gene is TRBJ2-5, the V gene TRBV5-1; 9 bases are a match to TRBD1. This TCR derives from a woman aged 40 to 50 in good health. Some clones in this sample may be carry-over from other donors' samples. The CDR3 DNA sequence: TGCGCCAGCAGCCCCCAGACCCGGGACAGGGTCCAAGAGACCCAGTACTTC. Protein product: CASSPQTRDRVQETQYF.